Given below is one TCR beta chain in context. Its target is not known. Since all of the isolated RNA was reverse transcribed, expressed TCRB transcripts were what got sequenced. Some clones are missing from TCRdb's copy, which holds only in-frame ones; the method was immunoSEQ multiplex PCR. This table has 150,000 or so clones, nearly 50% appearing once. These data are taken from a study of beta chain features in type 1 diabetes. Study results and limitations: The study found moderately but significantly shorter TCRB CDR3s in all four CD4+ subsets of Type 1 diabetes patients. Any role of HLA type in TCRB rearrangement remained unresolved here. Naive, central memory and Treg TCRB repertoires seemed to resemble each other more closely in patients than they did in healthy donors.

This TCR derives from a man in his late teens or twenties in good health. Material for sequencing was Tregs from blood.

The CDR3 is CAWSVRGAPTYNEQFF. The CDR3 coding sequence is TGTGCCTGGAGTGTTCGGGGGGCCCCCACCTACAATGAGCAGTTCTTC. This chain links TRBV30 with TRBJ2-1, with D maybe TRBD2 (7 bases). The CDR3 consists of 16 residues. Germline CDR1 reads GTSNPN; CDR2 reads SVGIG (reference sequence). V was clipped by 0 bases and J by 2 bases, with 14 bases between them.